Listed below are T cell receptor beta chains from one sample, sequenced in a study of OX40 agonist ivuxolimab in advanced cancers. Here immunoSEQ multiplex PCR was the method, and the copy in TCRdb shows in-frame clones only, minus some. This table has over 25,000 clones, roughly 86% appearing once. The sequencing used CD4+ or CD8+ T cells sorted from blood, collected in a trial of the OX40 agonist ivuxolimab. The receptors come from an adult with an advanced solid tumor such as melanoma, head and neck, liver or kidney cancer. CDR3s include the opening cysteine and the closing phenylalanine or tryptophan. Each record gives: clone size, D gene, V gene, J gene, CDR3 DNA, CDR3 protein. D genes are given only for firm matches. Clone size is not always given. Where it is, it says once, few, many or a class for expanded clones.

abundance: once; d_gene: NA; v_gene: TRBV18; j_gene: TRBJ2-7; CDR3nt: TGTGCCAGCTCACCTGCTCAACTTTACGAGCAGTACTTC; CDR3aa: CASSPAQLYEQYF
abundance: many; d_gene: NA; v_gene: TRBV4-3; j_gene: TRBJ1-3; CDR3nt: TGCGCCAGCAGCCAAGATCGGGCAGCCACCATCTCTGGAAACACCATATATTTT; CDR3aa: CASSQDRAATISGNTIYF
abundance: few; d_gene: NA; v_gene: TRBV7-8; j_gene: TRBJ2-1; CDR3nt: TGTGCCAGCAGCTTAGTCGGTAGCGGCTCCTACAATGAGCAGTTCTTC; CDR3aa: CASSLVGSGSYNEQFF
abundance: NA; d_gene: TRBD2; v_gene: TRBV27; j_gene: TRBJ2-7; CDR3nt: TGTGCCAGCAGTCCGACGGGACTAGGCTACGAGCAGTACTTC; CDR3aa: CASSPTGLGYEQYF
abundance: medium-sized; d_gene: NA; v_gene: TRBV6-1; j_gene: TRBJ2-7; CDR3nt: TGTGCCAGCAGTGAGACCTTACGGCAGTACTTC; CDR3aa: CASSETLRQYF
abundance: NA; d_gene: TRBD2; v_gene: TRBV7-2; j_gene: TRBJ2-3; CDR3nt: TGTGCCAGCAGCTTATCGATAGCGGGGTTCGTACAGACAGATACGCAGTATTTT; CDR3aa: CASSLSIAGFVQTDTQYF
abundance: NA; d_gene: NA; v_gene: TRBV5-1; j_gene: TRBJ2-3; CDR3nt: TGCGCCAGCAGCTTCGGAACGGGGGTTGGGACAGATACGCAGTATTTT; CDR3aa: CASSFGTGVGTDTQYF
abundance: NA; d_gene: TRBD1; v_gene: TRBV5-1; j_gene: TRBJ1-1; CDR3nt: TGCGCCAGCAGCTTGAGGACAGGAGGAACTGAAGCTTTCTTT; CDR3aa: CASSLRTGGTEAFF
abundance: NA; d_gene: NA; v_gene: TRBV6-6; j_gene: TRBJ1-1; CDR3nt: TGTGCCAGCAGCCACCTAGGACAGCTCGAAGCTTTCTTT; CDR3aa: CASSHLGQLEAFF
abundance: once; d_gene: TRBD1; v_gene: TRBV30; j_gene: TRBJ1-6; CDR3nt: TGTGCCTGGAGACACAGACAGGGCATTGATTCTAATTCACCCCTCCACTTT; CDR3aa: CAWRHRQGIDSNSPLHF
abundance: NA; d_gene: NA; v_gene: TRBV4-3; j_gene: TRBJ1-4; CDR3nt: TGCGCCAGCAGCCAAGTTCCCATCCCGTCACAGTTCGGTAATGAAAAACTGTTTTTT; CDR3aa: CASSQVPIPSQFGNEKLFF
abundance: NA; d_gene: NA; v_gene: TRBV2; j_gene: TRBJ2-3; CDR3nt: TGTGCCAGCATACGCTCATGGGTTACTAGCACAGATACGCAGTATTTT; CDR3aa: CASIRSWVTSTDTQYF
abundance: few; d_gene: NA; v_gene: TRBV27; j_gene: TRBJ2-7; CDR3nt: TGTGCCAGCAGTTTATCCGTCCAGGGGCGAGTCGAGCAGTACTTC; CDR3aa: CASSLSVQGRVEQYF
abundance: NA; d_gene: NA; v_gene: TRBV4-1; j_gene: TRBJ2-7; CDR3nt: TGCGCCAGCAGCCAAGACAAAACATCCTACGAGCAGTACTTC; CDR3aa: CASSQDKTSYEQYF
abundance: NA; d_gene: TRBD1; v_gene: TRBV28; j_gene: TRBJ1-1; CDR3nt: TGTGCCAGCAGCCCTTTCACAGGGGGAAACACTGAAGCTTTCTTT; CDR3aa: CASSPFTGGNTEAFF
abundance: NA; d_gene: NA; v_gene: TRBV11-2; j_gene: TRBJ1-6; CDR3nt: TGTGCCAGCAGCTTAGGGGGGAATTCACCCCTCCACTTT; CDR3aa: CASSLGGNSPLHF
abundance: NA; d_gene: NA; v_gene: TRBV10-3; j_gene: TRBJ2-1; CDR3nt: TGTGCCATCAGTGAGGGGGCTAGCGCCTACAATGAGCAGTTCTTC; CDR3aa: CAISEGASAYNEQFF
abundance: NA; d_gene: NA; v_gene: TRBV11-3; j_gene: TRBJ2-7; CDR3nt: TGTGCCAGCTCCGTCGGGGCAGGTGGCGAGCAGTACTTC; CDR3aa: CASSVGAGGEQYF
abundance: NA; d_gene: NA; v_gene: TRBV6-8; j_gene: TRBJ2-3; CDR3nt: TGTGCCAGCAGTCCATTTAGCACAGATACGCAGTATTTT; CDR3aa: CASSPFSTDTQYF
abundance: NA; d_gene: NA; v_gene: TRBV19; j_gene: TRBJ2-7; CDR3nt: TGTGCCAGTAGTTCCCCGGCAGGGAAATTCCCCTACGAGCAGTACTTC; CDR3aa: CASSSPAGKFPYEQYF
abundance: NA; d_gene: NA; v_gene: TRBV13; j_gene: TRBJ2-5; CDR3nt: TGTGCCAGCAGCCCAGCTGGAGGTCGGGGACAAGAGACCCAGTACTTC; CDR3aa: CASSPAGGRGQETQYF
abundance: NA; d_gene: NA; v_gene: TRBV6-5; j_gene: TRBJ1-4; CDR3nt: TGTGCCAGCAGTTACAACGTAGCCCTTAATGAAAAACTGTTTTTT; CDR3aa: CASSYNVALNEKLFF
abundance: few; d_gene: TRBD2; v_gene: TRBV27; j_gene: TRBJ2-2; CDR3nt: TGTGCCAGCAGTCTAGCGGGGGCCCCATTCTCCGGGGAGCTGTTTTTT; CDR3aa: CASSLAGAPFSGELFF